Detailed here is one T cell receptor beta chain. Germline V lookup: CDR1 MGHRA, CDR2 YSYEKL. V dropped 1 base and J dropped 6 bases, with 15 bases sitting between them. The CDR3 consists of 15 residues. The entry originates in a study of blood T cell repertoires in COVID-19. In the original processing: By means of reference gene primer amplification, nucleated cell counts were estimated. Produced via immunoSEQ multiplex PCR; TCRdb's table is partial and in-frame only. The DNA was the basis for D and trimming; V, J and clone size are from that table. Of about 500,000 clones in the sample, approximately 92% were seen once.

This chain connects TRBV4-1 to TRBJ1-2; a possible D gene is TRBD1 (5 bases). The sample was peripheral blood. The clonotype comes from a man between 18 and 35 years old with COVID-19, enrolled during active disease. In nucleotides, the CDR3 is TGCGCCAGCAGCCAAGCCTCGGGGGGGATGGATGGCTACACCTTC. Translated, it gives CASSQASGGMDGYTF.